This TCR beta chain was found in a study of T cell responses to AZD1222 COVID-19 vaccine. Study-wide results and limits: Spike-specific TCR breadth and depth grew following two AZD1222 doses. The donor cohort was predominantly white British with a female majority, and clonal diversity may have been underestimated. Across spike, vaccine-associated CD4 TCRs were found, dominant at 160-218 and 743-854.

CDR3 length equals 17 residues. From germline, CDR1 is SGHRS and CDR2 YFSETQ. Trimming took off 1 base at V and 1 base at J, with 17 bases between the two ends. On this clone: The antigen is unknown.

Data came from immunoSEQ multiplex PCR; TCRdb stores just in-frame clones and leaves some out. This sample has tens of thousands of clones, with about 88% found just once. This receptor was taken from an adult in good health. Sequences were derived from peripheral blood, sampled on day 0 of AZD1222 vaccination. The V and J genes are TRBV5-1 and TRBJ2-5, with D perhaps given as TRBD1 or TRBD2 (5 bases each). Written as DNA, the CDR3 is TGCGCCAGCAGCTTGATCTCAAATATGAGGGGCCAAGAGACCCAGTACTTC. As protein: CASSLISNMRGQETQYF. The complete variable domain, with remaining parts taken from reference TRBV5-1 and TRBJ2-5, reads KAGVTQTPRYLIKTRGQQVTLSCSPISGHRSVSWYQQTPGQGLQFLFEYFSETQRNKGNFPGRFSGRQFSNSRSEMNVSTLELGDSALYLCASSLISNMRGQETQYFGPGTRLLVL.